These 12 T cell receptor beta chains were sequenced from one sample in a study of T cells in Graves' hyperthyroidism and ophthalmopathy. Amplified regions were TCR beta CDR3 sequences from RNA transcripts. A first-round RT-PCR of the TCR CDR3 used the HTBI primer set. TCRdb passed the multiplex PCR reads through MiXCR, listing each CDR3 protein once. The sample comprises more than 50,000 distinct CDR3 sequences, around 53% of which are singletons, and approximately 3.4% rests with the top ten. The sequenced sample was blood. The receptors were sampled from a woman in her sixties or seventies with Graves' ophthalmopathy.

V usage is TRBV7-2 and J usage is TRBJ2-1; the match to TRBD2 covers 10 bases. Per germline, CDR1 SGHTA and CDR2 FQGNSA. CDR3 length equals 15 residues. J gave up 6 bases and V 3 bases, and 5 bases lay outside the gene matches. CDR3 DNA: TGTGCCAGCAGCTTCAACGGACTAGCGGCCAATGAGCAGTTCTTC. This sequence encodes CASSFNGLAANEQFF.

With respect to this clonotype: At one end, the junction sequence differs from germline, possibly due to a read error. The chain has TRBV20-1 and TRBJ2-7; 7 bases map to TRBD2. The CDR3 length is 15 residues. CDR1 is DFQATT and CDR2 is SNEGSKA in the germline V gene (reference sequence). In DNA form, the CDR3 reads TGCAGTGCTAGGATCGGGACTATTGAAACCGGGGAGCTGTACTTC. Its translation: CSARIGTIETGELYF.

As regards this clonotype: One junction end disagrees with the germline gene, perhaps due to a read error. This sequence joins TRBV7-2 and TRBJ1-5; 8 bases are a match to TRBD1. The CDR3 spans 15 residues. Germline assignment: CDR1 SGHTA and CDR2 FQGNSA. The CDR3 region is CASSFGQGGNQPQHF. The CDR3 nucleotides read TGCGCCAGCAGCTTCGGACAGGGAGGGAATCAGCCCCAGCATTTT.

A remark on this clonotype: With a much larger clone just one base away, this may be a read error. The chain has TRBV28 and TRBJ2-7, with D unresolved. The CDR3 extends over 13 amino acids. Germline values: CDR1 MDHEN, CDR2 SYDVKM. The ends were cut back, 9 bases at V and 2 bases at J, with 14 bases in the middle. The CDR3 bases are TGTGCCAGTCGAAGGCAGAGCGCCTACGAGCAGTACTTC. This encodes CASRRQSAYEQYF. Combining the CDR3 with reference TRBV28 and TRBJ2-7 gives the whole variable domain DVKVTQSSRYLVKRTGEKVFLECVQDMDHENMFWYRQDPGLGLRLIYFSYDVKMKEKGDIPEGYSVSREKKERFSLILESASTNQTSMYLCASRRQSAYEQYFGPGTRLTVT.

This clonotype has at least ten counts. This chain connects TRBV6-5 to TRBJ2-7; 7 nucleotides match TRBD2. V dropped 2 bases and J dropped 4; count of bases not matched to a gene: 2. Per the germline V gene, CDR1 is MNHEY and CDR2 is SVGAGI. CDR3 size: 13 residues. As DNA, the CDR3 is TGTGCCAGCAGTTACCGGCGGGGGTACGAGCAGTACTTC. As protein: CASSYRRGYEQYF.

This chain joins TRBV20-1 and TRBJ2-7; D is perhaps TRBD1 or TRBD2 (5 bases each). CDR1 is DFQATT, CDR2 SNEGSKA, per germline (reference sequence). The CDR3 totals 12 residues. Trimming left V 6 bases short and J 4 bases short, with 13 bases between. The CDR3 sequence: CSANPGGYEQYF. CDR3 sequence (DNA): TGCAGTGCCAACCCTGGGGGTTACGAGCAGTACTTC.

The chain carries TRBV20-1 and TRBJ2-3; D is ambiguous. CDR3 length equals 11 residues. The V and J ends lost 0 bases and 8 bases respectively, with 6 bases between them. Germline lookup yields CDR1 DFQATT and CDR2 SNEGSKA (reference sequence). The CDR3, as DNA: TGCAGTGCTAGAGACACGGGTACGCAGTATTTT. Protein: CSARDTGTQYF.

J is TRBJ2-7 and V is TRBV20-1; weak D call: TRBD1 (6 bases). Germline CDR1 reads DFQATT; CDR2 reads SNEGSKA (reference sequence). The CDR3 loop spans 9 amino acids. V lost 6 bases and J lost 6, with 6 bases in between. The DNA of the CDR3 is TGCAGTGCAGGGGGCGAGCAGTACTTC. This translates into CSAGGEQYF.

Points on this clonotype: Here the CDR3 omits its conserved ending phenylalanine or tryptophan, so a read error is the likely source. The DNA is left out, because the CDR3 cannot be placed on it with certainty; the CDR3 is given as TCRdb lists it. The chain combines TRBV11-2 with TRBJ1-2. From germline, CDR1 is SGHAT and CDR2 FQNNGV. Counting both end residues, the CDR3 totals 8 amino acids. CDR3 region: CASSFYPD.

This clonotype was detected ten times or more. The rearrangement joins TRBV2 to TRBJ1-1; no clear D gene. Trimming stripped 7 bases from V and 1 base from J, with 7 bases between. The CDR3 contains 12 residues. CDR1 SNHLY and CDR2 FYNNEI come from the germline V gene. The CDR3 loop reads CASTLRNTEAFF. The DNA of the CDR3 is TGTGCCAGCACCCTCAGGAACACTGAAGCTTTCTTT.

The chain is built from TRBV20-1 and TRBJ1-2, with 7 positions matching TRBD1. From germline, CDR1 is DFQATT and CDR2 SNEGSKA (reference sequence). J was trimmed by 8 bases and V by 7 bases; bases with no gene match: 13. The CDR3 has 13 amino acids. The CDR3 DNA follows: TGCAGTGTTCGAACCGACAGGGACAACGGCTACACCTTC. It is translated as CSVRTDRDNGYTF.

In this sample, this clonotype turned up a few times. The chain is built from TRBV18 and TRBJ1-3, with D maybe TRBD1 (6 bases). The CDR3 runs 16 residues. V dropped 3 bases and J dropped 3 bases, with 15 bases sitting between them. Germline V gene data show CDR1 as KGHSH and CDR2 as LQKENI. The CDR3 protein is CASSPQAGDGGNTIYF. CDR3 bases: TGTGCCAGCTCACCCCAGGCAGGGGATGGTGGAAACACCATATATTTT.